Each of the 3 T cell receptor beta chains below was sequenced from the same sample in a study of blood T cell repertoires in COVID-19. This table comes from immunoSEQ multiplex PCR, and its TCRdb copy is limited to in-frame clones, with some not included. The table has 200,000 to 250,000 clones, roughly 84% seen once. The sample was PBMCs or T cells enriched from blood (not recorded which). Receptor source: a woman aged 40 to 50 who had recovered from COVID-19.

J is TRBJ2-7 and V is TRBV24-1; the D gene is possibly TRBD1 (6 bases). V was clipped by 1 base and J by 7 bases, with 16 bases between them. The germline CDR1 and CDR2 sequences are KGHDR and SFDVKD. The CDR3 totals 15 residues. CDR3 nucleotides: TGTGCCACCAGTGATTTATTCGACAGGACCCCGGAGCAGTACGTC. It translates to CATSDLFDRTPEQYV.

This clone was seen a single time. The chain carries TRBV18 and TRBJ2-3; 7 positions match TRBD1. The CDR3 loop spans 14 amino acids. Germline assignment: CDR1 KGHSH and CDR2 LQKENI. The J segment lost 1 base and the V segment lost 5 bases, leaving 3 bases of the junction unmatched. For the CDR3, the DNA is TGTGCCAGCTCATACACAGGGGGCACAGATACGCAGTATTTT. This encodes CASSYTGGTDTQYF. Drawing the rest from reference TRBV18 and TRBJ2-3, the complete variable domain is NAGVMQNPRHLVRRRGQEARLRCSPMKGHSHVYWYRQLPEEGLKFMVYLQKENIIDESGMPKERFSAEFPKEGPSILRIQQVVRGDSAAYFCASSYTGGTDTQYFGPGTRLTVL.

V and J are TRBV18 and TRBJ1-5, with a possible D match to TRBD1 (6 bases). Germline V gene lookup returns CDR1 KGHSH and CDR2 LQKENI. This CDR3 is 14 amino acids long. V lost 1 base, J lost 5 bases, and 9 bases lay in between. The CDR3 spells CASSPQDSYQPQHF. The CDR3 DNA reads as TGTGCCAGCTCACCACAGGACAGCTATCAGCCCCAGCATTTT.